This T cell receptor beta chain was recorded in a study of Graves' ophthalmopathy and Graves' hyperthyroidism. Points on this clonotype: A read error is possible here, since a much larger clone lies one base away.

TCR beta CDR3 amplification used RNA transcripts. HTBI primers were used in a first-round RT-PCR, which preceded a second-round multiplex PCR. TCRdb itself ran the multiplex PCR reads through MiXCR, one entry per CDR3 protein. The data show approximately 1.2 million distinct CDR3 sequences, 35% to 40% seen once. This CDR3 has 14 residues. Germline CDR1 is ENHRY and CDR2 is SYGVKD. The source material was peripheral blood or thyroid tissue (not recorded which). The chain links TRBV10-3 to TRBJ2-5; the D is unclear. This TCR came from an adult man with Graves' hyperthyroidism. CDR3 region: CAISEFGRQEAQYF. Here the CDR3 DNA reads TGTGCCATCAGTGAATTCGGCAGACAAGAGGCCCAGTACTTC.